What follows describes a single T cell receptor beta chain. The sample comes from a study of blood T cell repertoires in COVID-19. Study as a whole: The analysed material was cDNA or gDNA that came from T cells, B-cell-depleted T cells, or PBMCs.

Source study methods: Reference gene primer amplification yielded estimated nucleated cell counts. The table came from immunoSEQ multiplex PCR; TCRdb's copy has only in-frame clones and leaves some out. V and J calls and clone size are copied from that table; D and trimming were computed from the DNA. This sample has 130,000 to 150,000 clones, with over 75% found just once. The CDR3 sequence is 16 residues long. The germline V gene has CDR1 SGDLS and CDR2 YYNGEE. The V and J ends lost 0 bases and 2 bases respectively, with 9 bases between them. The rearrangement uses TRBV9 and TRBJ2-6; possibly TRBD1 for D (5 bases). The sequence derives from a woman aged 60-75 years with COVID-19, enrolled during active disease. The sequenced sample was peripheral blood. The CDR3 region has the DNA TGTGCCAGCAGCGTAGACAGGAGAGCTGGGGCCAACGTCCTGACTTTC. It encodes CASSVDRRAGANVLTF.